Ten or more counts support the clone carrying this T cell receptor beta chain. These data belong to a study of T cells in Graves' hyperthyroidism and ophthalmopathy. RNA transcripts were the template for amplifying TCR beta CDR3 regions. TCR CDR3 regions were first amplified by RT-PCR with HTBI primers. TCRdb independently ran MiXCR on the multiplex PCR reads; one entry per CDR3 protein. Here the sample spans 500,000 to 600,000 distinct CDR3 sequences, around 20% being singletons. Patients were excluded for uncontrolled infection, other autoimmune disease, pregnancy or lactation. This clonotype was obtained from a man aged 40-49 years with Graves' ophthalmopathy. Sequenced material: blood.

The CDR3 DNA follows: TGCAGTGCTAGAGCCCGGAGGGGTAACTATGGCTACACCTTC. It encodes CSARARRGNYGYTF. The rearrangement uses TRBV20-1 and TRBJ1-2; D might be TRBD1 (5 bases). Germline CDR1 and CDR2: DFQATT and SNEGSKA (reference sequence). With 1 base removed from V and 1 base from J, the gap between germline ends came to 10 bases. The CDR3 is 14 residues long.